This T cell receptor beta chain originates from a study of blood T cells in healthy people across ages. Germline lookup yields CDR1 MNHEY and CDR2 SMNVEV (reference sequence). The CDR3 sequence is 15 residues long. Trimming took 2 bases from V and 4 from J, leaving 15 bases between them. General study results and limits: Roughly linear age-related decline in beta diversity appeared, significant by age around 42.

Per sample, a minimum of 6.5 million PBMCs were isolated. Concerning this clonotype: The target antigen is unknown.

Sample-barcoded 5' priming and a J-beta primer mix drove a second PCR of roughly 6 to 12 cycles. TCRdb called the 5' RACE reads again in MiXCR, with one record for every CDR3 protein. The profile shows 1.5 million to 2 million distinct CDR3 sequences, about 32% of them singletons. The sequencing sample was made of blood. The TCR was taken from a woman in her twenties or thirties in good health. The chain recombines TRBV27 with TRBJ2-7, with TRBD1 as a possible D gene (6 bases). DNA for the CDR3: TGTGCCAGCAGTTTAGAGGAACAGGGTTTGTACGAGCAGTACTTC. It encodes CASSLEEQGLYEQYF.